Below are 22 T cell receptor beta chains sequenced from a single sample in a study of cytomegalovirus exposure and HLA in healthy donors. PCR amplification relied on 60 Vbeta primers (plus 13 Jbeta primers). Here immunoSEQ multiplex PCR was the method, and the copy in TCRdb shows in-frame clones only, minus some. Among around 100,000 clones, approximately 80% were seen once, and the ten largest hold approximately 5.1%. Material for sequencing was PBMCs. Source of these receptors: a female donor in good health and CMV-seropositive.

This clone came up a few times. The rearrangement links TRBV27 to TRBJ1-1, with D tentatively TRBD1 (6 bases). From germline, CDR1 is MNHEY and CDR2 SMNVEV (reference sequence). The CDR3 is 15 residues long. Deletions cut 1 base from V and 1 base from J, with 10 bases between. Written as DNA, the CDR3 is TGTGCCAGCAGTTTATGGGCAGGGGCGAACACTGAAGCTTTCTTT. It specifies CASSLWAGANTEAFF.

The rearrangement links TRBV19 to TRBJ1-5; D possibly corresponds to TRBD1 (5 bases). Germline loops: CDR1 LNHDA, CDR2 SQIVND (reference sequence). Trimming took 7 bases from V and 2 from J, leaving 21 bases between them. The CDR3 loop spans 17 amino acids. CDR3 residues: CASNSGGGRLRNQPQHF. Written as DNA, the CDR3 is TGTGCCAGTAATTCGGGGGGAGGGAGGCTTCGCAATCAGCCCCAGCATTTT.

This clone came up once. The rearrangement uses TRBV30 and TRBJ1-2; D is possibly TRBD1 (6 bases). Germline CDR1 GTSNPN, CDR2 SVGIG (reference sequence). This CDR3 spans 17 amino acids. The ends were cut back, 7 bases at V and 1 base at J, with 25 bases in the middle. CDR3 sequence reads: CALIAQGKKGYNYGYTF. DNA of the CDR3: TGTGCCTTAATTGCACAGGGAAAAAAGGGATATAACTATGGCTACACCTTC.

This clone has only a few counts. V gene TRBV7-3 combines with J gene TRBJ2-7; 8 bases line up with TRBD2. CDR1 SGHTA and CDR2 FQGTGA come from the germline V gene. The CDR3 runs to 15 residues. With 1 base clipped from V and 0 bases from J, the junction kept 2 bases outside the gene matches. CDR3 in amino acids: CASSLMSGSSYEQYF. The CDR3 DNA reads as TGTGCCAGCAGCTTAATGAGCGGGAGCTCCTACGAGCAGTACTTC.

J is TRBJ1-2 and V is TRBV4-1, with 7 bases lining up with TRBD1. The CDR3 covers 16 residues. CDR1 and CDR2 (germline): MGHRA, YSYEKL. The junction had 14 bases not matched to a gene; V was cut back by 4 bases and J by 6 bases. CDR3 amino acids: CASSREWAGGIHGYTF. In nucleotides, the CDR3 is TGCGCCAGCAGCCGGGAGTGGGCAGGGGGAATCCATGGCTACACCTTC.

The genes are TRBV6-5 and TRBJ2-7; TRBD1 matches at 7 bases. V lost 4 bases to trimming and J lost 6 bases; unmatched junction nucleotides: 6. The CDR3 length is 13 residues. Germline CDR1 reads MNHEY; CDR2 reads SVGAGI. The CDR3 spells CASSWTGTAEQYF. As DNA, the CDR3 is TGTGCCAGCAGTTGGACAGGAACTGCCGAGCAGTACTTC.

CDR3 loop: CASSDRDIKGYGYTF. CDR3 DNA: TGTGCCAGCAGTGACCGGGACATAAAAGGGTATGGCTACACCTTC. The rearrangement links TRBV2 to TRBJ1-2, with TRBD1 as a possible D gene (6 bases). This CDR3 contains 15 residues. The germline V gene encodes CDR1 SNHLY and CDR2 FYNNEI. With 3 bases removed from V and 5 bases from J, the gap between germline ends came to 16 bases. The whole variable domain, filled in from reference TRBV2 and TRBJ1-2, reads EPEVTQTPSHQVTQMGQEVILRCVPISNHLYFYWYRQILGQKVEFLVSFYNNEISEKSEIFDDQFSVERPDGSNFTLKIRSTKLEDSAMYFCASSDRDIKGYGYTFGSGTRLTVV.

The V and J genes are TRBV5-6 and TRBJ1-2; D remains unclear. The CDR3 runs 11 residues. Trimming took off 0 bases at V and 11 bases at J, with 8 bases between the two ends. Germline CDR1 SGHDT, CDR2 YYEEEE. The chain's CDR3 is CASSLGQAYTF. In DNA, the CDR3 is TGTGCCAGCAGCTTGGGGCAGGCATACACCTTC.

V is TRBV5-5 and J is TRBJ2-7, with D perhaps TRBD1 (6 bases). Germline V gene data show CDR1 as SGHKS and CDR2 as YYEKEE (reference sequence). V lost 1 base to trimming and J lost 3 bases, with 17 bases between them. CDR3 length: 16 residues. CDR3 protein: CASSLYAGVANYEQYF. The CDR3 DNA is TGTGCCAGCAGCTTGTACGCAGGGGTTGCCAACTACGAGCAGTACTTC.

V gene TRBV10-3 combines with J gene TRBJ1-3; D unresolved. This CDR3 has 13 residues. The V gene lost 7 bases and the J gene lost 3 bases, with 10 bases spanning the gap. Germline V lookup: CDR1 ENHRY, CDR2 SYGVKD. The CDR3 region is CAIMEGGGNTIYF. CDR3 DNA: TGTGCCATCATGGAGGGCGGTGGAAACACCATATATTTT.

The chain recombines TRBV5-1 with TRBJ2-7; D ambiguous. The CDR3 runs to 19 residues. Per germline, CDR1 SGHRS and CDR2 YFSETQ. Trimming took off 2 bases at V and 3 bases at J, with 27 bases between the two ends. The CDR3 DNA sequence: TGCGCCAGCAGCTTATACCCAAGGCGGCAAACGGCTTCTTACTACGAGCAGTACTTC. It yields the protein CASSLYPRRQTASYYEQYF.

The V gene is TRBV2, the J gene TRBJ1-1; TRBD1 agrees at 7 bases. The V gene's germline CDR1 is SNHLY and CDR2 FYNNEI. J lost 4 bases, V lost 7 bases, and 3 bases had no gene match. CDR3 length: 12 residues. The CDR3 reads CASNQGGTEAFF. The CDR3 coding sequence is TGTGCCAGCAATCAGGGGGGCACTGAAGCTTTCTTT.

The chain links TRBV28 to TRBJ2-7, with 12 nucleotides matching TRBD2. Trimming cost V 1 base and J 6 bases; bases outside gene matches: 13. This CDR3 is built from 18 residues. Germline-derived CDR1 and CDR2 are MDHEN and SYDVKM. CDR3 loop: CASSLFYGLAGNSGEQYF. As DNA, the CDR3 is TGTGCCAGCAGTTTATTCTATGGACTAGCGGGGAACTCGGGCGAGCAGTACTTC.

The sample holds a few counts of this clone. The chain has TRBV6-1 and TRBJ1-4; 8 bases are shared with TRBD1. The CDR3 spans 15 residues. The trim removed 0 bases at V and 4 bases at J, leaving 1 base unmatched. Germline V gene data show CDR1 as MNHNS and CDR2 as SASEGT. CDR3 loop: CASSEATGGNEKLFF. The CDR3 DNA is TGTGCCAGCAGTGAAGCTACAGGGGGTAATGAAAAACTGTTTTTT.

The gene calls are TRBV2 and TRBJ1-5; TRBD1 aligns across 9 bases. This CDR3 contains 15 residues. Trimming at V came to 6 bases and at J to 4 bases, leaving 7 bases not matched to a gene. Germline values: CDR1 SNHLY, CDR2 FYNNEI. This CDR3 is CASSNKGTGNQPQHF. In DNA, the CDR3 is TGTGCCAGCAGCAATAAGGGGACAGGGAATCAGCCCCAGCATTTT.

The chain joins TRBV7-9 to TRBJ2-3; TRBD2 might be the D (5 bases). The CDR3 is made up of 15 amino acids. Looked up from germline, CDR1 is SEHNR and CDR2 is FQNEAQ (reference sequence). Trimming removed 6 bases at V and 5 bases at J, with 18 bases between. CDR3 coding DNA: TGTGCCAGCAGTCCCTCGAGGGCGGATTTAGATACGCAGTATTTT. Translating it yields CASSPSRADLDTQYF.

CDR3 nucleotide sequence: TGTGCCAGCAGCTTAGAGCGGGACAATGAGCAGTTCTTC. Encoded protein: CASSLERDNEQFF. The J gene is TRBJ2-1, the V gene TRBV7-3; weak D call: TRBD2 (6 bases). Germline assignment: CDR1 SGHTA and CDR2 FQGTGA. Trimming stripped 2 bases from V and 5 bases from J, with 7 bases between. This CDR3 has 13 residues.

As regards this clone: The germline gene is not matched at one end of the junction; a read error may be the cause. The chain employs TRBV7-7 and TRBJ2-7; tentative D call: TRBD1 (7 bases). The length of the CDR3 is 15 residues. Looked up from germline, CDR1 is SSHAT and CDR2 is FNYEAQ (reference sequence). The CDR3 DNA is TGTGCTAGCAGCGAGGGGGCGGGGAGCACCTACGAGCAGTACTTC. Its translation: CASSEGAGSTYEQYF.

This clone was seen more than once but under ten times. This chain joins TRBV12-5 and TRBJ1-4, with 9 bases that match TRBD1. The germline V gene encodes CDR1 LGHNT and CDR2 FRNRAP. The junction had 12 bases not matched to a gene; V was cut back by 7 bases and J by 6 bases. CDR3 length equals 16 residues. This CDR3 reads CASASGTGSFHEKLFF. DNA for the CDR3: TGTGCTAGTGCCTCCGGGACAGGGTCCTTTCATGAAAAACTGTTTTTT.

This clone was detected only once. The chain carries TRBV2 and TRBJ2-5; 8 nucleotides align to TRBD2. J lost 1 base, V lost 7 bases, and 8 bases had no gene match. CDR1 and CDR2 from the germline V gene are SNHLY and FYNNEI. The CDR3 loop spans 15 amino acids. The DNA for the CDR3 is TGTGCCAGCAACGAGCGGGGGATCCGCCAAGAGACCCAGTACTTC. Translating gives CASNERGIRQETQYF.

The V call is TRBV7-8, the J call TRBJ1-2; TRBD1 is a possible D gene (6 bases). The CDR3 is made up of 14 amino acids. The V end was cut by 4 bases, the J end by 1 base, with 10 bases between. Germline CDR1 and CDR2: SGHVS and FQNEAQ. The CDR3 region is CASSSRTDNYGYTF. The DNA for the CDR3 is TGTGCCAGCAGCTCACGGACAGATAACTATGGCTACACCTTC.

This clone was seen a handful of times. The V and J genes are TRBV6-1 and TRBJ2-3; D is undetermined. The germline V gene has CDR1 MNHNS and CDR2 SASEGT. V gave up 6 bases and J gave up 5 bases, with 6 bases separating them. This CDR3 comprises 11 residues. The CDR3 DNA reads TGTGCCAGCAGGCGGTTAGATACGCAGTATTTT. Translation: CASRRLDTQYF.